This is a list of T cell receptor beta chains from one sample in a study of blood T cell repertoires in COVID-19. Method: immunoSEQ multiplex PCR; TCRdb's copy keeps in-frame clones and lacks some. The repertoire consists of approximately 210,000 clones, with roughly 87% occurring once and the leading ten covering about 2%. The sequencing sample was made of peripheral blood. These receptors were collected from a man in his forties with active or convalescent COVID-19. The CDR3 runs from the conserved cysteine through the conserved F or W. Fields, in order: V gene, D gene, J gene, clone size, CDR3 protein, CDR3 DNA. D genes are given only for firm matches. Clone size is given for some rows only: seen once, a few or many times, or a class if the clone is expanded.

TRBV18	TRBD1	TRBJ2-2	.	CASSPQGQVTGELFF	TGTGCCAGCTCACCACAGGGACAGGTGACCGGGGAGCTGTTTTTT
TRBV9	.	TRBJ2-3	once	CASSVEGTDTQYF	TGTGCCAGCAGCGTTGAGGGCACAGATACGCAGTATTTT
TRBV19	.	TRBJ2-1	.	CASLSGPYNEQFF	TGTGCCAGTTTGAGCGGGCCGTACAATGAGCAGTTCTTC
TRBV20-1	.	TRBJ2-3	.	CSASHTTRDTQYF	TGCAGTGCTAGTCACACCACCAGGGATACGCAGTATTTT
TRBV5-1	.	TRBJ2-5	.	CASSLSLQETQYF	TGCGCCAGCAGCTTGTCCCTCCAAGAGACCCAGTACTTC
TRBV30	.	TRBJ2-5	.	CAWSRRQKETQYF	TGTGCCTGGAGTAGGCGGCAGAAGGAGACCCAGTACTTC
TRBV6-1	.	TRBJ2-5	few	CASSEAGARGETQYF	TGTGCCAGCAGTGAAGCGGGGGCGAGGGGGGAGACCCAGTACTTC
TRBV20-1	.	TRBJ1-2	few	CSASLGEGYTF	TGCAGTGCTAGTCTCGGGGAAGGCTACACCTTC
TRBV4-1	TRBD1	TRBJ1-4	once	CASSQGGQAVNEKLFF	TGCGCCAGCAGCCAAGGCGGACAGGCAGTTAATGAAAAACTGTTTTTT
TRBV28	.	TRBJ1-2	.	CASSFGNYGYTF	TGTGCCAGCAGTTTCGGGAACTATGGCTACACCTTC
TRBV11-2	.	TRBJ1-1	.	CASSLLFSLLNTEAFF	TGTGCCAGCAGCTTACTTTTTTCTCTGTTGAACACTGAAGCTTTCTTT
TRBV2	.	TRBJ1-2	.	CASSGLAYGYTF	TGTGCCAGCAGCGGGTTAGCATATGGCTACACCTTC
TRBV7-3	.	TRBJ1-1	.	CASSLAPSTEAFF	TGTGCCAGCAGCTTAGCGCCGAGCACTGAAGCTTTCTTT
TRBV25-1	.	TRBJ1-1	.	CASSDGGRYTEAFF	TGTGCCAGCAGTGATGGGGGCCGGTACACTGAAGCTTTCTTT
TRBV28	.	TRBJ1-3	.	CATLQGPSNTIYF	TGTGCCACCTTACAGGGTCCCTCGAACACCATATATTTT
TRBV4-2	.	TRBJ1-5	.	CASSREMGQQPQHF	TGTGCCAGCAGCCGAGAGATGGGGCAACAGCCCCAGCATTTT
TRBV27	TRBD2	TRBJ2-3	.	CASRGLAGGPRTDTQYF	TGTGCCAGCAGGGGACTAGCGGGAGGGCCGCGCACAGATACGCAGTATTTT
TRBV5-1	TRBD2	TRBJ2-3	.	CASSTPETSGTDTQYF	TGCGCCAGCAGCACTCCGGAGACTAGCGGCACAGATACGCAGTATTTT